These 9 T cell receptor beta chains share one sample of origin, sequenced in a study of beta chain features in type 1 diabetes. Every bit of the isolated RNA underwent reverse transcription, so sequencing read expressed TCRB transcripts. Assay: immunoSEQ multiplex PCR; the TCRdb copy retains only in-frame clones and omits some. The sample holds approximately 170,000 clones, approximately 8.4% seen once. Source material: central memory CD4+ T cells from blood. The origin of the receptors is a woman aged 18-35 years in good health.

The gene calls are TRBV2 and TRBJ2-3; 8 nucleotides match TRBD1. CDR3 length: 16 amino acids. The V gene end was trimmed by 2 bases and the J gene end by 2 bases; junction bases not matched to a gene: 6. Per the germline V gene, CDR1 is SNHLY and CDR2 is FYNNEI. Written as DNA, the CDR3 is TGTGCCAGCAGTGAATGGACAGGGCACTACACAGATACGCAGTATTTT. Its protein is CASSEWTGHYTDTQYF.

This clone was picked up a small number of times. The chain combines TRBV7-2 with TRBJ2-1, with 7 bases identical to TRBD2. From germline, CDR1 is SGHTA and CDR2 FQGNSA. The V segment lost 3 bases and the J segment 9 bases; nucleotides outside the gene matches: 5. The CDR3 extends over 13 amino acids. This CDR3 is CASSFSGEGEQFF. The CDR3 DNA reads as TGTGCCAGCAGCTTCTCGGGGGAGGGTGAGCAGTTCTTC.

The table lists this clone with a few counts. The CDR3 coding sequence is TGTGCCAGCAGCTTATTGGTAGCGGGGGGGGGCACAGATACGCAGTATTTT. Amino acids: CASSLLVAGGGTDTQYF. The chain is built from TRBV7-2 and TRBJ2-3; 11 nucleotides line up with TRBD2. From germline, CDR1 is SGHTA and CDR2 FQGNSA. The J segment lost 1 base and the V segment lost 2 bases, leaving 5 bases of the junction unmatched. CDR3 length: 17 amino acids.

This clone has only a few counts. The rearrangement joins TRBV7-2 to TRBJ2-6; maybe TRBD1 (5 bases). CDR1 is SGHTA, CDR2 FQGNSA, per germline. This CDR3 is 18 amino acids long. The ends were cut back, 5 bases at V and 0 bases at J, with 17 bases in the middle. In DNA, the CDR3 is TGTGCCAGCAGCCCCGGGTGGGGCTCAAGCTCTGGGGCCAACGTCCTGACTTTC. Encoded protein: CASSPGWGSSSGANVLTF.

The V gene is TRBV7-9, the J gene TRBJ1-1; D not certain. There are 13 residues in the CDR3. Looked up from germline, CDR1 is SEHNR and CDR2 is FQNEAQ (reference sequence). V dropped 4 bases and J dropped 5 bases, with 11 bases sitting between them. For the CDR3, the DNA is TGTGCCAGCAGCTCCCACGGAGGAACTGAAGCTTTCTTT. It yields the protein CASSSHGGTEAFF.

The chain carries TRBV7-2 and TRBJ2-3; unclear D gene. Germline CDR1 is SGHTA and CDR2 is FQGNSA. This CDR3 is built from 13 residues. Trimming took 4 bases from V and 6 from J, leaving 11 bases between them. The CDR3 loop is CASSSSLTDTQYF. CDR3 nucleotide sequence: TGTGCCAGCAGCTCCTCCTTAACTGATACGCAGTATTTT.

CDR3 protein: CASRKQGAGGANVLTF. The CDR3 region has the DNA TGTGCCAGCAGGAAACAGGGGGCGGGAGGGGCCAACGTCCTGACTTTC. The chain joins TRBV6-6 to TRBJ2-6, with 9 positions matching TRBD1. Germline V gives CDR1 MNHNY, CDR2 SVGAGI (reference sequence). This CDR3 contains 16 residues. V trimming: 6 bases; J trimming: 4 bases; junction bases outside the gene matches: 7.

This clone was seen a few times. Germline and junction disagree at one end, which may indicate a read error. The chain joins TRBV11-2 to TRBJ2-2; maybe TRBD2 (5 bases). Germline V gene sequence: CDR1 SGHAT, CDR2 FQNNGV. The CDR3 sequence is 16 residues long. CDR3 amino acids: CASSLGLPINTGELFF. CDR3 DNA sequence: TGTGCCAGCAGTTTAGGACTTCCCATAAACACCGGGGAGCTGTTTTTT.

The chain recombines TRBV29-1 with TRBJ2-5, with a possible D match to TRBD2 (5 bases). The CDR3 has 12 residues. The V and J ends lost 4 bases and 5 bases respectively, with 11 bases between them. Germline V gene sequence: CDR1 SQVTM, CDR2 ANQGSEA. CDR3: CSVGQPGETQYF. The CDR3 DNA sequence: TGCAGCGTTGGCCAACCGGGGGAGACCCAGTACTTC.